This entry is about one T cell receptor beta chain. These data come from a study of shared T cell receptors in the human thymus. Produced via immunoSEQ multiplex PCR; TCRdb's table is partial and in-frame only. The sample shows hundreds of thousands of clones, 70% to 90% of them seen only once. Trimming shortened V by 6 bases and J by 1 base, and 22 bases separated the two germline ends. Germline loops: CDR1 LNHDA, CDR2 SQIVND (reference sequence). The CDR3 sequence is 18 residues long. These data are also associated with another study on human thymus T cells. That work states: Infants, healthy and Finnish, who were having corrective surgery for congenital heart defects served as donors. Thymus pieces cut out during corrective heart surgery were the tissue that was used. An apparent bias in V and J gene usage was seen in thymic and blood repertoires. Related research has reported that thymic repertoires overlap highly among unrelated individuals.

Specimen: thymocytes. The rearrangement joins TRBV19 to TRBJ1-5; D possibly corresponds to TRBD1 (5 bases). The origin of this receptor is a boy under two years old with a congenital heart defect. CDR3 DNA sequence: TGTGCCAGTAGCCCGACAATTGGAGGGGTTAACAGCAATCAGCCCCAGCATTTT. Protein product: CASSPTIGGVNSNQPQHF. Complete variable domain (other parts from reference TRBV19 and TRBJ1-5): DGGITQSPKYLFRKEGQNVTLSCEQNLNHDAMYWYRQDPGQGLRLIYYSQIVNDFQKGDIAEGYSVSREKKESFPLTVTSAQKNPTAFYLCASSPTIGGVNSNQPQHFGDGTRLSIL.